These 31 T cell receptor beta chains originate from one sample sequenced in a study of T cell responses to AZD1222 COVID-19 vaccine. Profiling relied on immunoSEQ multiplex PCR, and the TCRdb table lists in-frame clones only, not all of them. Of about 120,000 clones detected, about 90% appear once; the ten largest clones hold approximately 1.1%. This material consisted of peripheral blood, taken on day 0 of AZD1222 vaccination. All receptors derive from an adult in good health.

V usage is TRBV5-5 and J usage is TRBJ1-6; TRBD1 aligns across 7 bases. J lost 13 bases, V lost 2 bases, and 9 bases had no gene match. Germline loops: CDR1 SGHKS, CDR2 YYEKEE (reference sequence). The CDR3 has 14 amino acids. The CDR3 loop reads CASSFWDSGHPLHF. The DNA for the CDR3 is TGTGCCAGCAGCTTTTGGGACAGTGGTCATCCCCTCCACTTT.

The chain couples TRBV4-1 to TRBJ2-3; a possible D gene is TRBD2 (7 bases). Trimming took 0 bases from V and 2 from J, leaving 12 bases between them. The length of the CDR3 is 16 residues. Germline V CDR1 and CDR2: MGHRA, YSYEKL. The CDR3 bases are TGCGCCAGCAGCCAAGAAGGGGGGGGGAACACAGATACGCAGTATTTT. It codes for CASSQEGGGNTDTQYF.

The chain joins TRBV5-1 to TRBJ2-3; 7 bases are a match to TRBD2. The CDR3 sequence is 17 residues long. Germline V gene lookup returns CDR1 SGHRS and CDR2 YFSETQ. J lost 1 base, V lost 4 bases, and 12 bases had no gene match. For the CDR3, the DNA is TGCGCCAGCAGCGGTTCGGCCGGGACTATAGGCACAGATACGCAGTATTTT. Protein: CASSGSAGTIGTDTQYF.

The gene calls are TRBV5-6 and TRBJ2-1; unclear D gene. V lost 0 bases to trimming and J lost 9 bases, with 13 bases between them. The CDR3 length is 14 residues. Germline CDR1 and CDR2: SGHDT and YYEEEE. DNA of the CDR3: TGTGCCAGCAGCTTGGGTCCAGCGACCGGTGAGCAGTTCTTC. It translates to CASSLGPATGEQFF.

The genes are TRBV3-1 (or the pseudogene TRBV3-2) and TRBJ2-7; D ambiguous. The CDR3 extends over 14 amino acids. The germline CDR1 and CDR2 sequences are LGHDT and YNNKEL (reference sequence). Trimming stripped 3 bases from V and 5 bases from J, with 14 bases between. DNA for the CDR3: TGTGCCAGCAGCCACCGAACGCACTCGGACGAGCAGTACTTC. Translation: CASSHRTHSDEQYF.

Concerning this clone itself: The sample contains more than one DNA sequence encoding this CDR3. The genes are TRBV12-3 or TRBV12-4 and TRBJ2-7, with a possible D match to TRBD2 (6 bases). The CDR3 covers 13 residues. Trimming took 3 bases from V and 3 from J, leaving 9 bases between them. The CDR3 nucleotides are TGTGCCAGCAGTTTCGCCGGGGGCTACGAGCAGTACTTC. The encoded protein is CASSFAGGYEQYF.

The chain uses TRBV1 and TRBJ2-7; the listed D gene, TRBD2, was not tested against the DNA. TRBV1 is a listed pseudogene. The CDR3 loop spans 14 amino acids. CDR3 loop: CTSSGTSGTYEQYF. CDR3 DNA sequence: TGCACCAGCAGCGGGACTAGCGGTACCTACGAGCAGTACTTC.

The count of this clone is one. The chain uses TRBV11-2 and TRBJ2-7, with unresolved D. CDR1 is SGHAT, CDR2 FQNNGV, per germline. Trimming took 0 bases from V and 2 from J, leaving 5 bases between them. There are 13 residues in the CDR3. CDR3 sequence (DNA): TGTGCCAGCAGCTTAGACACCACCTACGAGCAGTACTTC. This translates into CASSLDTTYEQYF. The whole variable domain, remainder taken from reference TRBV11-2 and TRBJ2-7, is EAGVAQSPRYKIIEKRQSVAFWCNPISGHATLYWYQQILGQGPKLLIQFQNNGVVDDSQLPKDRFSAERLKGVDSTLKIQPAKLEDSAVYLCASSLDTTYEQYFGPGTRLTVT.

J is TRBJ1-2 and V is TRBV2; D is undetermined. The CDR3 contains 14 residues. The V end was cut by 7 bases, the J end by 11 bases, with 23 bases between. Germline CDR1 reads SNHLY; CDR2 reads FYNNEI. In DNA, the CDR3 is TGTGCCAGCACCCTTGAGGACGGAATCCTTCAGTACACCTTC. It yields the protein CASTLEDGILQYTF.

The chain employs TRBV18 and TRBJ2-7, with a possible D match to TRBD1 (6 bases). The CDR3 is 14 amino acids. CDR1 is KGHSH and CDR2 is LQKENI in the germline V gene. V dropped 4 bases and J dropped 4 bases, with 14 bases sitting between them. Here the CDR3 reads CASSRGQEAYEQYF. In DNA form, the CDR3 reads TGTGCCAGCTCACGGGGGCAGGAGGCGTACGAGCAGTACTTC.

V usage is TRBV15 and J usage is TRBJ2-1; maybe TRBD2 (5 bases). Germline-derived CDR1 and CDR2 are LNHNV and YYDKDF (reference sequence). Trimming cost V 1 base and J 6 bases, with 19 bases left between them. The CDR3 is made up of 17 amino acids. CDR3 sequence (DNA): TGTGCCACCAGCAGAGCAATAGGCGGACTCGATCTCAATGAGCAGTTCTTC. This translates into CATSRAIGGLDLNEQFF.

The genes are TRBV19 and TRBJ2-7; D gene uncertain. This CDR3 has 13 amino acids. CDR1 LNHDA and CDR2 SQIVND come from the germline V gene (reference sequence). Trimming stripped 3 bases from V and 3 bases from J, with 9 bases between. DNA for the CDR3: TGTGCCAGTAGTATCCAAATGGGCTACGAGCAGTACTTC. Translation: CASSIQMGYEQYF.

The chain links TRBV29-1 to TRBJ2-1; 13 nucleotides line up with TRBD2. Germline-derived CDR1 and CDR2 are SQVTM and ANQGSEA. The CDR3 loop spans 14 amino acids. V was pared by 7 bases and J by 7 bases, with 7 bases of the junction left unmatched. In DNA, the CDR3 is TGCAGCGCCGCCGGGACTAGCGGGATGAATGAGCAGTTCTTC. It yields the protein CSAAGTSGMNEQFF.

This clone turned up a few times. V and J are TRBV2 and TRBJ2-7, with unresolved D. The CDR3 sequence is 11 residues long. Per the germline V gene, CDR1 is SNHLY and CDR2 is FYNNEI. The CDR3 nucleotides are TGTGCAAGTCCACCCGCCTACGAGCAGTACTTC. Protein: CASPPAYEQYF. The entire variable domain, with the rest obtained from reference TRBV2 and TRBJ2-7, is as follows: EPEVTQTPSHQVTQMGQEVILRCVPISNHLYFYWYRQILGQKVEFLVSFYNNEISEKSEIFDDQFSVERPDGSNFTLKIRSTKLEDSAMYFCASPPAYEQYFGPGTRLTVT.

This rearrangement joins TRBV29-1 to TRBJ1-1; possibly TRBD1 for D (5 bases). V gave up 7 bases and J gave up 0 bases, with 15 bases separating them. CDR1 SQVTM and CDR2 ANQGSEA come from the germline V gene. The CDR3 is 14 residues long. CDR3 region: CSGALGRVNTEAFF. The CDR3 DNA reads TGCAGCGGGGCCTTGGGACGGGTGAACACTGAAGCTTTCTTT.

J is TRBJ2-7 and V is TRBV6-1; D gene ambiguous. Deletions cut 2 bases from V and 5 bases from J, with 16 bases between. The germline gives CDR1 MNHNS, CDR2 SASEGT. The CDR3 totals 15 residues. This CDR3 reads CASSEPGAGNHEQYF. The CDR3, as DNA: TGTGCCAGCAGTGAACCGGGCGCAGGAAACCACGAGCAGTACTTC.

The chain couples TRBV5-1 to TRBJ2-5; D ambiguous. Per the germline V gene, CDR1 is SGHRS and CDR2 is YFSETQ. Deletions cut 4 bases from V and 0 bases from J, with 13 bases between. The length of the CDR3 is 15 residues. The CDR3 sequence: CASSTDGRNQETQYF. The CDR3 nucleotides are TGCGCCAGCAGCACGGACGGCAGGAACCAAGAGACCCAGTACTTC. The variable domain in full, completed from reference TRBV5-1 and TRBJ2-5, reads KAGVTQTPRYLIKTRGQQVTLSCSPISGHRSVSWYQQTPGQGLQFLFEYFSETQRNKGNFPGRFSGRQFSNSRSEMNVSTLELGDSALYLCASSTDGRNQETQYFGPGTRLLVL.

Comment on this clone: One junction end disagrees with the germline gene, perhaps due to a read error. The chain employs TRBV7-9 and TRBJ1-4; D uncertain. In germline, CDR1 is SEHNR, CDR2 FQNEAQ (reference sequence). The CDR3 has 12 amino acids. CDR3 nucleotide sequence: TGTGCCAGCAGCTTAGCCGGAAGAACTTGGGATTTT. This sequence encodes CASSLAGRTWDF.

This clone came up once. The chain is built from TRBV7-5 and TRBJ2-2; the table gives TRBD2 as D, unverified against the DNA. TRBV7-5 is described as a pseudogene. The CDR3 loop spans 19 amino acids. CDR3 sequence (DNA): TGTGCCAGAAGCGCCCCCGAGGGGAGCGGGAGGGCCAGGGTCGGGGAGCTGTTTTTT. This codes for CARSAPEGSGRARVGELFF.

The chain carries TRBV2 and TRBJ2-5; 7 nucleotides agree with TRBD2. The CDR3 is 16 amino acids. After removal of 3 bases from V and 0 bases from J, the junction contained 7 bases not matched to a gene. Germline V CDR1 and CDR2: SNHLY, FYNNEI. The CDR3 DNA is TGTGCCAGCAGTGACCCTAGCGGCCAGTACCAAGAGACCCAGTACTTC. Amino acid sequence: CASSDPSGQYQETQYF.

CDR3 DNA sequence: TGTGCCAGCTCACCCGGACAGGGACCTAACTATGGCTACACCTTC. Its translation: CASSPGQGPNYGYTF. The chain has TRBV18 and TRBJ1-2; 8 nucleotides line up with TRBD1. The length of the CDR3 is 15 residues. With 3 bases clipped from V and 0 bases from J, the junction kept 3 bases outside the gene matches. Germline V lookup: CDR1 KGHSH, CDR2 LQKENI.

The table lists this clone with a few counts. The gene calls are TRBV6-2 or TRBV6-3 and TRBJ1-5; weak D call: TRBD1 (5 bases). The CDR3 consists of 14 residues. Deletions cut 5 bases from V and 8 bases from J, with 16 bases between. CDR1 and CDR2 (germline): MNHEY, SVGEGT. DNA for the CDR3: TGTGCCAGCAGTGACCGGGACCTTAGGAAGCCCCAGCATTTT. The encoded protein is CASSDRDLRKPQHF.

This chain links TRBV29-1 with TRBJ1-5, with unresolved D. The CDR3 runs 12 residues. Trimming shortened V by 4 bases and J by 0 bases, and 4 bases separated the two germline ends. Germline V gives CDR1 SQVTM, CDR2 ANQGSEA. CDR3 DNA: TGCAGCGTTGGTGATAGCAATCAGCCCCAGCATTTT. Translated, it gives CSVGDSNQPQHF.

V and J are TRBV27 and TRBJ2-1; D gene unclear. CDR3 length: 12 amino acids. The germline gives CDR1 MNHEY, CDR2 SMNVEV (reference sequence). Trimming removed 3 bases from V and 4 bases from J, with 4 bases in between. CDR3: CASSLGYNEQFF. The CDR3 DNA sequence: TGTGCCAGCAGTTTGGGGTACAATGAGCAGTTCTTC.

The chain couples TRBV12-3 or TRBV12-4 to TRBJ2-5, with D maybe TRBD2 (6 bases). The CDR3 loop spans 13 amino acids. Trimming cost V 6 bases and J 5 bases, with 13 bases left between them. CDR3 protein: CASSIIAVETQYF. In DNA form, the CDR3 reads TGTGCCAGCAGCATAATAGCGGTGGAGACCCAGTACTTC.

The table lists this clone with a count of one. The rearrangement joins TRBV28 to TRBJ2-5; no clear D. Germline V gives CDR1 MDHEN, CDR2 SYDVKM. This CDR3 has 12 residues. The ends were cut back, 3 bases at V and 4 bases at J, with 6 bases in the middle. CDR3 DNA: TGTGCCAGCAGTTTTCTTAGAGAGACCCAGTACTTC. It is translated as CASSFLRETQYF.

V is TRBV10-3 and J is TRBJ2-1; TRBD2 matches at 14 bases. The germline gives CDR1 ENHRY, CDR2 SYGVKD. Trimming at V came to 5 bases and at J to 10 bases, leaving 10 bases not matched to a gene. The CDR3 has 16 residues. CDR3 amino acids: CAISTTLGLAGEEQFF. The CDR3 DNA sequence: TGTGCCATCAGTACTACGCTGGGACTAGCGGGAGAAGAGCAGTTCTTC.

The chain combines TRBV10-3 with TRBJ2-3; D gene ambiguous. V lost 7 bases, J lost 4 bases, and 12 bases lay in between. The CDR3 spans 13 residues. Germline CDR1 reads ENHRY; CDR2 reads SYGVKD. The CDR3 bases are TGTGCCATCACTGACGACGTGTCAGATACGCAGTATTTT. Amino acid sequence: CAITDDVSDTQYF.

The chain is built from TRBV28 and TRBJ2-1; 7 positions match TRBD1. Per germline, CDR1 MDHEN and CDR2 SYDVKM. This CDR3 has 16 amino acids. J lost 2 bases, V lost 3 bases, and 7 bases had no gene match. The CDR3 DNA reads TGTGCCAGCAGTTTTCGCCTGACAGGGCCCTACAATGAGCAGTTCTTC. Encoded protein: CASSFRLTGPYNEQFF. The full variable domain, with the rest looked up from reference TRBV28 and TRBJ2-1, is DVKVTQSSRYLVKRTGEKVFLECVQDMDHENMFWYRQDPGLGLRLIYFSYDVKMKEKGDIPEGYSVSREKKERFSLILESASTNQTSMYLCASSFRLTGPYNEQFFGPGTRLTVL.

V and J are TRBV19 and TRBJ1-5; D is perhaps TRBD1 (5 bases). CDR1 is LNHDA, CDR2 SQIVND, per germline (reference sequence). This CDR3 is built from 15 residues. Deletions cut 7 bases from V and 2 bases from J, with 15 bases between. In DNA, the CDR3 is TGTGCCAGTACCCTCGACAGAATTCGCAATCAGCCCCAGCATTTT. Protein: CASTLDRIRNQPQHF.

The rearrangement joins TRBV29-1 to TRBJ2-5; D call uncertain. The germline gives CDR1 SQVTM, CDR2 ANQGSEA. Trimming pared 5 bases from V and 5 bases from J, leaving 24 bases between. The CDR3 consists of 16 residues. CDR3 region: CSVSQSALFEWETQYF. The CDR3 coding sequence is TGCAGCGTTTCTCAGTCAGCACTATTCGAATGGGAGACCCAGTACTTC.